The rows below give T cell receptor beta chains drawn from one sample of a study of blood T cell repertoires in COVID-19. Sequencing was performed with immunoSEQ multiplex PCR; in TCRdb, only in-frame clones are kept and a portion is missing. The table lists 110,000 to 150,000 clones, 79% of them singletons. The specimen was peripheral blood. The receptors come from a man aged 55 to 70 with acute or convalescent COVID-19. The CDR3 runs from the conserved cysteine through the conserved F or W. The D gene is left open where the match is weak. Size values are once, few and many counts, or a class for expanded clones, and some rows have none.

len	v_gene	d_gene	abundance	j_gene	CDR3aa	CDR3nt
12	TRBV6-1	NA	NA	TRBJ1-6	CASSHRESPLHF	TGTGCCAGCAGCCACAGGGAATCACCCCTCCACTTT
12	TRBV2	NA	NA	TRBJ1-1	CASREGSTEAFF	TGTGCCAGCAGGGAGGGGAGCACTGAAGCTTTCTTT
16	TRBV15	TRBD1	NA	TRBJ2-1	CATSSRTGWDYNEQFF	TGTGCCACCAGCTCCCGGACAGGGTGGGACTACAATGAGCAGTTCTTC
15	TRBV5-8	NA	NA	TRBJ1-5	CASSSNPTGNQPQHF	TGTGCCAGCAGCTCCAACCCCACAGGGAATCAGCCCCAGCATTTT
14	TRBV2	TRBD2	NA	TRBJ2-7	CASSLRAGGPSEYF	TGTGCCAGCAGTCTCCGAGCGGGAGGGCCCTCGGAGTACTTC
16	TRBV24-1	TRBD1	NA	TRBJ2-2	CATSDPGTGVTGELFF	TGTGCCACCAGTGATCCCGGGACAGGCGTCACCGGGGAGCTGTTTTTT
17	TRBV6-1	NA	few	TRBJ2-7	CASSEMGRGTWPYEQYF	TGTGCCAGCAGTGAAATGGGTCGCGGAACCTGGCCTTACGAGCAGTACTTC
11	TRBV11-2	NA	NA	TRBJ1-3	CASSLGATIYF	TGTGCCAGCAGCTTAGGGGCGACCATATATTTT
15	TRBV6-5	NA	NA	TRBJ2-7	CASSPLREPQYEQYF	TGTGCCAGCAGCCCCCTCCGGGAGCCCCAGTACGAGCAGTACTTC
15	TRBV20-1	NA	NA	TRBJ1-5	CSASAGPGSNQPQHF	TGCAGTGCTAGTGCAGGGCCTGGGAGCAATCAGCCCCAGCATTTT
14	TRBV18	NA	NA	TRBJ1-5	CASSPGRTNQPQHF	TGTGCCAGCTCACCGGGCAGGACAAATCAGCCCCAGCATTTT
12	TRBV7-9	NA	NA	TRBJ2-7	CASSQGGGEQYF	TGTGCCAGCAGCCAGGGGGGCGGCGAGCAGTACTTC
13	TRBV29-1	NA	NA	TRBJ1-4	CILGADSNEKLFF	TGCATCCTTGGGGCGGATTCTAATGAAAAACTGTTTTTT
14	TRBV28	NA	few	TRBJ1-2	CASSFPPAGGGYTF	TGTGCCAGCAGTTTTCCACCGGCTGGAGGTGGCTACACCTTC
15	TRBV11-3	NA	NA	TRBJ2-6	CASSPGGSGANVLTF	TGTGCCAGCAGCCCAGGGGGGTCCGGGGCCAACGTCCTGACTTTC
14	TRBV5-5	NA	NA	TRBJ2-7	CASSLGEVNVEQYF	TGTGCCAGCAGCTTAGGGGAAGTTAACGTCGAGCAGTACTTC
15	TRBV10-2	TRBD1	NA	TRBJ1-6	CASSESQGVFSPLHF	TGCGCCAGCAGTGAGTCACAGGGGGTTTTTTCACCCCTCCACTTT
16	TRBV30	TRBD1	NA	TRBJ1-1	CAWSVQGRRVPAEAFF	TGTGCCTGGAGTGTACAGGGGAGGAGAGTGCCCGCTGAAGCTTTCTTT
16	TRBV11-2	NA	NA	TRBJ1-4	CASSLGGGGSGEKLFF	TGTGCCAGCAGCTTAGGAGGCGGGGGTTCTGGTGAAAAACTGTTTTTT
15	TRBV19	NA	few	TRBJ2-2	CASSVQGTNTGELFF	TGTGCCAGTAGTGTACAGGGTACGAACACCGGGGAGCTGTTTTTT
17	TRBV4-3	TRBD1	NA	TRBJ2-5	CASSQGDGPQGQETQYF	TGCGCCAGCAGCCAAGGGGATGGGCCACAGGGGCAAGAGACCCAGTACTTC
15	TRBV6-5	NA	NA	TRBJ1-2	CASTPGGEGPYGYTF	TGTGCCAGCACCCCGGGGGGGGAAGGACCCTATGGCTACACCTTC
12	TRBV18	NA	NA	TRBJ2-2	CASSRSTGELFF	TGTGCCAGCTCACGGAGCACCGGGGAGCTGTTTTTT
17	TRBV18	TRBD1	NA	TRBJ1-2	CASSPSPGTGALYGYTF	TGTGCCAGCTCACCATCGCCAGGGACAGGGGCCCTCTACGGCTACACCTTC
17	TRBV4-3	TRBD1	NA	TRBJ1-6	CASSQDLRTGEDSPLHF	TGCGCCAGCAGCCAAGATCTGAGGACAGGGGAGGACTCACCCCTCCACTTT
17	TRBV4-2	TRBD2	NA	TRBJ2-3	CASSQEGSGRGLDTQYF	TGTGCCAGCAGCCAAGAGGGAAGCGGGAGGGGACTTGATACGCAGTATTTT
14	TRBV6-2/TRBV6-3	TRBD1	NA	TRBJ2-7	CASSSDRALGEQYF	TGTGCCAGCAGCTCGGACAGGGCTTTGGGCGAGCAGTACTTC
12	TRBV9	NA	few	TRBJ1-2	CASSVFDYGYTF	TGTGCCAGCAGCGTATTCGACTATGGCTACACCTTC
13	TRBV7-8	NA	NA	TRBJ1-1	CASSAQKGHEAFF	TGTGCCAGCAGCGCCCAAAAGGGACATGAAGCTTTCTTT
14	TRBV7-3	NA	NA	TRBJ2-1	CASSFGGPIGEQFF	TGTGCCAGCAGCTTCGGCGGGCCCATTGGAGAGCAGTTCTTC